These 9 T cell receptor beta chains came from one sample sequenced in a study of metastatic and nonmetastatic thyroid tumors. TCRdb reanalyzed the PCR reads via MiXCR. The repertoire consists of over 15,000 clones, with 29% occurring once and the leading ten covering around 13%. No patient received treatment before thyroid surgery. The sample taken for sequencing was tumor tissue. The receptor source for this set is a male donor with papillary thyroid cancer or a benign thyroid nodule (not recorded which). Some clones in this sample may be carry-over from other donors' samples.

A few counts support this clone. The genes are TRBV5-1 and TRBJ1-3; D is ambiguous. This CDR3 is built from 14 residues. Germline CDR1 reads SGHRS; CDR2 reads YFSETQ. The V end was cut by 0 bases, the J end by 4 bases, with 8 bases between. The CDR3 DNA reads TGCGCCAGCAGCTTGGACGATTCGGGAAACACCATATATTTT. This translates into CASSLDDSGNTIYF.

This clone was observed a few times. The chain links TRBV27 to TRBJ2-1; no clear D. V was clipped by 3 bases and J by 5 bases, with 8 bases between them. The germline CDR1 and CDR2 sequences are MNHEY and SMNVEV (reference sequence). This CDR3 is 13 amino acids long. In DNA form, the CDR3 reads TGTGCCAGCAGTTTTCTTCGCGACAATGAGCAGTTCTTC. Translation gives CASSFLRDNEQFF.

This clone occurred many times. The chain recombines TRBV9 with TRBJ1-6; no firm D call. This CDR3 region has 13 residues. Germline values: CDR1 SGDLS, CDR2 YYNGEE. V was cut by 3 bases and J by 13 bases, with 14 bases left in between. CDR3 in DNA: TGTGCCAGCAGCGCACCCCCCGGTTGGCCCCTCCACTTT. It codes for CASSAPPGWPLHF.

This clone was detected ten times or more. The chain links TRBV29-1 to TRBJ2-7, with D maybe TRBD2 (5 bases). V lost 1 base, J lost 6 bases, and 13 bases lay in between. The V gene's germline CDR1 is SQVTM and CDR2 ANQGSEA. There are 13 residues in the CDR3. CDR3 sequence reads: CSVEGWELGEQYF. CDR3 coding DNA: TGCAGCGTTGAAGGGTGGGAGCTGGGCGAGCAGTACTTC.

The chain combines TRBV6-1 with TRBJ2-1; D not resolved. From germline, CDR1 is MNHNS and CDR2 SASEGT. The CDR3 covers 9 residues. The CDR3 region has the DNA TGTGGCGAAGGCAATGAGCAGTTCTTC. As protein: CGEGNEQFF.

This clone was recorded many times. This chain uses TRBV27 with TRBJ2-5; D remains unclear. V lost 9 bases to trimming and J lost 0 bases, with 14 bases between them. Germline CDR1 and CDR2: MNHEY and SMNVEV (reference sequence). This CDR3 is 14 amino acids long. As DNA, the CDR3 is TGTGCCAGTTACAAATCGGGTAACCAAGAGACCCAGTACTTC. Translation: CASYKSGNQETQYF.

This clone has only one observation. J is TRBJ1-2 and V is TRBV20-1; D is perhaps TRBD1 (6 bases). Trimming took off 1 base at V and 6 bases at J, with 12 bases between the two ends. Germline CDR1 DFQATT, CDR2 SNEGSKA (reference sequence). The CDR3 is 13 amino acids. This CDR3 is CSARVGRGHGYTF. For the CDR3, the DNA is TGCAGTGCTAGAGTAGGCAGGGGACATGGCTACACCTTC.

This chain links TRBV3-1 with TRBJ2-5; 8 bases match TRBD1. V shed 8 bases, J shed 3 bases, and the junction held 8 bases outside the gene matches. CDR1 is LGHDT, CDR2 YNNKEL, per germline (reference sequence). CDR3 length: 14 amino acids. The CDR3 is CASRSADREETQYF. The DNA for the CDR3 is TGTGCCAGCCGCTCAGCGGACAGGGAAGAGACCCAGTACTTC.

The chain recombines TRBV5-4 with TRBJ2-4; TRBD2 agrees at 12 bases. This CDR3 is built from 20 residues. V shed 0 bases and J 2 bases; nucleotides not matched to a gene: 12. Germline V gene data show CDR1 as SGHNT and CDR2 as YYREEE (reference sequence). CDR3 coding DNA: TGTGCCAGCAGCTTGGCCATAAGACTAGCGGGAGCCGGGTCCAAAAACATTCAGTACTTC. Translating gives CASSLAIRLAGAGSKNIQYF.